Sequencing of this TCR beta chain was carried out in a study of T cells after yellow fever vaccination. One entry per CDR3 protein results from TCRdb running MiXCR on the 5' RACE reads. Of some 350,000 distinct CDR3 sequences listed, roughly 4% are singletons. Germline V CDR1 and CDR2: MNHEY, SVGAGI. This CDR3 region has 15 residues. Trimming left V 1 base short and J 1 base short, with 10 bases between. This TCR was sampled from a man between 18 and 29 years old who received the YFV17D yellow fever vaccine. The chain employs TRBV6-5 and TRBJ1-1; possible D gene TRBD1, 5 bases. The sequencing used PBMCs, collected 5 days after the yellow fever booster vaccination. The CDR3 loop reads CASSYLGTGNTEAFF. The CDR3 bases are TGTGCCAGCAGTTACTTGGGAACAGGGAACACTGAAGCTTTCTTT.